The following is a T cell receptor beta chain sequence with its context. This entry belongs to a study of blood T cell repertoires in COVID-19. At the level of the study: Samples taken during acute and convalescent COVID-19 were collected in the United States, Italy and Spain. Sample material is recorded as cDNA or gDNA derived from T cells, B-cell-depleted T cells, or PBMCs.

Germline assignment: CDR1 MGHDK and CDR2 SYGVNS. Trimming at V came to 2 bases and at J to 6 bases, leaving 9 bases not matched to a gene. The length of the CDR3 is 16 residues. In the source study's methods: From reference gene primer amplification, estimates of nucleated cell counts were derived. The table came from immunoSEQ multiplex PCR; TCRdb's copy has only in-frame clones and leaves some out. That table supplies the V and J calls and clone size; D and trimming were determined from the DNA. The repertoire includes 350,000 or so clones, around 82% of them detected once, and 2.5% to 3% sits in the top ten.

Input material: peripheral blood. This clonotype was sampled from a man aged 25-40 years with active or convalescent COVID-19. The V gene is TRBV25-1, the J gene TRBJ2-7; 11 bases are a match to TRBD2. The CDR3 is CASSEITTSGASEQYF. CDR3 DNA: TGTGCCAGCAGTGAAATAACGACTAGCGGGGCCAGCGAGCAGTACTTC.